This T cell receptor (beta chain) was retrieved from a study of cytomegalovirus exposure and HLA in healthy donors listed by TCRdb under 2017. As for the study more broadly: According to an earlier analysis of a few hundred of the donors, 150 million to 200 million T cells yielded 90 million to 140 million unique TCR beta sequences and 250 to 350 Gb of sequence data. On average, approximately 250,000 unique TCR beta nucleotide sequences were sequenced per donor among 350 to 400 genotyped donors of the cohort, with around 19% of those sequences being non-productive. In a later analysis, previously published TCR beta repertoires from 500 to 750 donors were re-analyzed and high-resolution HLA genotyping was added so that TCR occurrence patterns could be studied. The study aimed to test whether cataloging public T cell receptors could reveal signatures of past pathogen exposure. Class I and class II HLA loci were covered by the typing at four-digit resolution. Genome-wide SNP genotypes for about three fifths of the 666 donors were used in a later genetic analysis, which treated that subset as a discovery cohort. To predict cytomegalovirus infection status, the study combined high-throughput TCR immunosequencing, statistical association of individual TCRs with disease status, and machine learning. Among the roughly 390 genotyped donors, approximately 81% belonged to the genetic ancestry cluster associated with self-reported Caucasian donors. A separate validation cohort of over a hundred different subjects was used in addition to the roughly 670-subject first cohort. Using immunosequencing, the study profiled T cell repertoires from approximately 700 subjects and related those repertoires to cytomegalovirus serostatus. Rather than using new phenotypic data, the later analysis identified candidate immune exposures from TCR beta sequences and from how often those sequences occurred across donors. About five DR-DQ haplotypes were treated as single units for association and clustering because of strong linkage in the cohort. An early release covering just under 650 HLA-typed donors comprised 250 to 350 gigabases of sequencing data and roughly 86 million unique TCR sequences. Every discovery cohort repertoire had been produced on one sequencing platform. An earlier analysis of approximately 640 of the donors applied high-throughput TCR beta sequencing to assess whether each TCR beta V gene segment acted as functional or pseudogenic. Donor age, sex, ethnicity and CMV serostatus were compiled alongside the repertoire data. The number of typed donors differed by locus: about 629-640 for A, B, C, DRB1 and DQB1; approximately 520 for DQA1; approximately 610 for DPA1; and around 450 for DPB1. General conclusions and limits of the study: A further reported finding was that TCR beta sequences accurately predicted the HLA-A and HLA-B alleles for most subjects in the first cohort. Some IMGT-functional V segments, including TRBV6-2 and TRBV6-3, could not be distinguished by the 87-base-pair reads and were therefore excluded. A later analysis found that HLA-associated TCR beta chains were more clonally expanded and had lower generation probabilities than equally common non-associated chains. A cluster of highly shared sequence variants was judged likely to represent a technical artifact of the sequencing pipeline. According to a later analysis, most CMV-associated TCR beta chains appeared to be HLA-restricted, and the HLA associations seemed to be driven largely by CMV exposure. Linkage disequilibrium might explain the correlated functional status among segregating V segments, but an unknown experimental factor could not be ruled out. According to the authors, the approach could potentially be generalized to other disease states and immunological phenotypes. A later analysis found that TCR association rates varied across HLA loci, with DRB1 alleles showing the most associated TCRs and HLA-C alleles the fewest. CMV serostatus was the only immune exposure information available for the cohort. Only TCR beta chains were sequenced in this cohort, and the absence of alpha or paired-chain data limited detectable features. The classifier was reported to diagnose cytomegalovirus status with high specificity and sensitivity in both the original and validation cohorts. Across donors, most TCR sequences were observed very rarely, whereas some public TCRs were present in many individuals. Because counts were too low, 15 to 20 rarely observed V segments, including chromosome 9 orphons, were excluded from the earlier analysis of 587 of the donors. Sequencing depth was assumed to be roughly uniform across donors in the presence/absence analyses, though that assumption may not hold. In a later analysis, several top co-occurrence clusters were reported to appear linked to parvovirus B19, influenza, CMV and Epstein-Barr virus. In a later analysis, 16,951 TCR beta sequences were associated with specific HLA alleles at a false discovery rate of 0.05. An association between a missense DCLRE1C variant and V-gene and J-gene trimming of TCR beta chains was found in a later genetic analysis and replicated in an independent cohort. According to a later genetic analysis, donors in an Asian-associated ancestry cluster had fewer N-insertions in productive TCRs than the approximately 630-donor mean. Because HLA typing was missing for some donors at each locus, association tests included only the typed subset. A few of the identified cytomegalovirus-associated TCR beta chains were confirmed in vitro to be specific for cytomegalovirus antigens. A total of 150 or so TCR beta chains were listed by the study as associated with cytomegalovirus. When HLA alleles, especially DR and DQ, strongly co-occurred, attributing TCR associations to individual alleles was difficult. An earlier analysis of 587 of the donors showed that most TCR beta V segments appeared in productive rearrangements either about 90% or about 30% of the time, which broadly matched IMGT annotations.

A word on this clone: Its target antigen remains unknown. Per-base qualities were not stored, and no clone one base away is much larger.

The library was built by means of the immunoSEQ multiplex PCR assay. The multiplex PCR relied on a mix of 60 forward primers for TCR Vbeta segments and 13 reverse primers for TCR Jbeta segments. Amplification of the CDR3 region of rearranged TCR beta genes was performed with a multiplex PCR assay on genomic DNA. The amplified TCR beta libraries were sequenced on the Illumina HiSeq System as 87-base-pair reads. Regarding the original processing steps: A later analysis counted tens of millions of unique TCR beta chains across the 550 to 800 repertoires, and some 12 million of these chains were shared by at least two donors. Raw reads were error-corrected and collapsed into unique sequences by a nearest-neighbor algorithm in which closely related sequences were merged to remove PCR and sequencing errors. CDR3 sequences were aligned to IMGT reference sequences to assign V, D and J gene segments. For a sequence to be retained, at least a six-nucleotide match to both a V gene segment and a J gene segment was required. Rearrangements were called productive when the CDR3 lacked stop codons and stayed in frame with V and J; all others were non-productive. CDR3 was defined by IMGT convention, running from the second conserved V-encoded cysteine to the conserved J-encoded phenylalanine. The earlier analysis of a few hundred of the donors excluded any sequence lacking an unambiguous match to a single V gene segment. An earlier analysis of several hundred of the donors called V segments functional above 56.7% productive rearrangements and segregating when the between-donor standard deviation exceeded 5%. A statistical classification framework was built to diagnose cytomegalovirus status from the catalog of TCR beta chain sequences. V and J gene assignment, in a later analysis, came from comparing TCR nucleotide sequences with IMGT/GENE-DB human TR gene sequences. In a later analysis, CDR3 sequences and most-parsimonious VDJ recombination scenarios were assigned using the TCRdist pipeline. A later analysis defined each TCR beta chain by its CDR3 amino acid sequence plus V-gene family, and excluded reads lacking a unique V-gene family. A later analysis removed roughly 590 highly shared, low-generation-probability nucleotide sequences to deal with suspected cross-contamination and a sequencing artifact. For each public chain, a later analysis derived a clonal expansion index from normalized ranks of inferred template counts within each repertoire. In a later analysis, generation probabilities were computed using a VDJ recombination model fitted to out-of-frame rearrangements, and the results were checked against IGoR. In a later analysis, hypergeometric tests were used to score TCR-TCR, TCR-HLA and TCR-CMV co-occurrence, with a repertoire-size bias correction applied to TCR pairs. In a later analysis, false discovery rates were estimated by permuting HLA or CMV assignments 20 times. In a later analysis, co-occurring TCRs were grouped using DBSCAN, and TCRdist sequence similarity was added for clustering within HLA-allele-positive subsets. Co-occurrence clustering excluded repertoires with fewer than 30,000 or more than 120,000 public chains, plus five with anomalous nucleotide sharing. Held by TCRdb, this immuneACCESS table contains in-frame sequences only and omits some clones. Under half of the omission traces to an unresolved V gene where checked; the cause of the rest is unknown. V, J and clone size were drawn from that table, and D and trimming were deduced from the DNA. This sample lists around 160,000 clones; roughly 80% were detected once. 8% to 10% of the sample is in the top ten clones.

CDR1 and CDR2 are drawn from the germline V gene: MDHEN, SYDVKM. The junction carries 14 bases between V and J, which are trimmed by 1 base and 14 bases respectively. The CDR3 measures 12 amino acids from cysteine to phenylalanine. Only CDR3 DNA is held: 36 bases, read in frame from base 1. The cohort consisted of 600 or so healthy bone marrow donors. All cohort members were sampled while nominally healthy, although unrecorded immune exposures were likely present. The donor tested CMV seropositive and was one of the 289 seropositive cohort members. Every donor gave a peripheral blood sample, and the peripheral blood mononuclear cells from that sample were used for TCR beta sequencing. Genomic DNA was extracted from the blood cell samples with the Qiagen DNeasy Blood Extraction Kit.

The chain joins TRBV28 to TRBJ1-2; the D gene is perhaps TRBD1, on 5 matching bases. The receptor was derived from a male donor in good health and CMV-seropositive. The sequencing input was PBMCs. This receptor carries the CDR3 CASSLSKGVFTF. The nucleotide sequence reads TGTGCCAGCAGTTTATCCAAAGGGGTTTTTACCTTC.